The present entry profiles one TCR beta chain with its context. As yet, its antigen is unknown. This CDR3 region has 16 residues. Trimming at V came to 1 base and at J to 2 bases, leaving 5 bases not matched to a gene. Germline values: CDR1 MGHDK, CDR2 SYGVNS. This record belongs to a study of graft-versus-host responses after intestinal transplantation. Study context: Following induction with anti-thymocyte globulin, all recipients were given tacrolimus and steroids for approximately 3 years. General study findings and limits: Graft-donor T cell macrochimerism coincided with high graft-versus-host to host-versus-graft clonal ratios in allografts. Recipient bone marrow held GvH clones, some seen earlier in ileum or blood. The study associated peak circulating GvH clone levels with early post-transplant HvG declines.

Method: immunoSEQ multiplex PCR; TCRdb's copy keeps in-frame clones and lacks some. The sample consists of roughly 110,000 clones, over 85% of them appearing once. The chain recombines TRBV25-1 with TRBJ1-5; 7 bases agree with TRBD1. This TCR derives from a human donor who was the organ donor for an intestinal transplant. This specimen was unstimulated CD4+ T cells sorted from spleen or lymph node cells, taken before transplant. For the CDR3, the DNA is TGTGCCAGCAGTGAATTTGGCAGGGGGGGCAATCAGCCCCAGCATTTT. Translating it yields CASSEFGRGGNQPQHF.